A selection of T cell receptor beta chains follows, all from one sample in a study of PD-1 blockade in classical Hodgkin lymphoma. Data came from immunoSEQ multiplex PCR; TCRdb stores just in-frame clones and leaves some out. The sample gives roughly 62,000 clones, approximately 89% of which show up once; roughly an eighth is in the top ten. The sequences come from peripheral blood mononuclear cells (PBMCs), collected at baseline. These receptors were obtained from a human donor with classical Hodgkin lymphoma. CDR3s include the opening cysteine and the closing phenylalanine or tryptophan. The D gene is left open where the match is weak. The size of a clone is reported for some rows only, either as once, few or many, or as a class for expanded clones.

V gene,D gene,clone size,J gene,CDR3 DNA,CDR3 protein
TRBV13,-,-,TRBJ1-2,TGTGCCAGCAGCTTAATTATCTATAAGGGGCCTAGATTTACCTATGGCTACACCTTC,CASSLIIYKGPRFTYGYTF
TRBV19,TRBD1,few,TRBJ1-2,TGTGCTTCCACGGGGAATCCGGGACAGGGAACCTATGGCTACACCTTC,CASTGNPGQGTYGYTF
TRBV30,-,-,TRBJ1-1,TGTGCCTGGATAAACGTCCGTCGGGATACTGAAGCTTTCTTT,CAWINVRRDTEAFF
TRBV9,TRBD1,-,TRBJ1-4,TGTGCCAGCAGCCCCTGGACAGGGAGCGTAAAACTGTTTTTT,CASSPWTGSVKLFF
TRBV25-1,TRBD1,-,TRBJ2-1,TGTGCCAGCAGTGACTCCGGGACAGTCCGCTCCTACAATGAGCAGTTCTTC,CASSDSGTVRSYNEQFF
TRBV4-1,TRBD2,medium-sized,TRBJ2-7,TGCGCCAGCAGCCAGGGGGACGGGAGGTACGAGCAGTACTTC,CASSQGDGRYEQYF
TRBV10-3,TRBD1,-,TRBJ1-6,TGTGCCATCAAAGATCAGGGGGACAGGGCCCTCCACTTT,CAIKDQGDRALHF
TRBV11-2,-,-,TRBJ2-2,TGTGCCAGCAGCTTAGACACTTACACCGGGGAGCTGTTTTTT,CASSLDTYTGELFF
TRBV19,-,-,TRBJ1-5,TGTGCCAGTAGTATACAGGGGCGTTCGAATCAGCCCCAGCATTTT,CASSIQGRSNQPQHF
TRBV30,-,-,TRBJ1-4,TGTGCCTGGACTCAAGGCCCGGGGAGGGAAAAACTGTTTTTT,CAWTQGPGREKLFF
TRBV5-1,-,-,TRBJ1-1,TGCGCCAGCAGCCCCGGGGCGAACACTGAAGCTTTCTTT,CASSPGANTEAFF
TRBV6-5,-,-,TRBJ2-7,TGTGCCAGCAGTTACCCCCACAGAACCTACGAGCAGTACTTC,CASSYPHRTYEQYF
TRBV7-2,-,few,TRBJ1-6,TGTGCCAGCAGCTTATCTGGGGGGAATTCACCCCTCCACTTT,CASSLSGGNSPLHF
TRBV9,-,-,TRBJ1-5,TGTGCCAGCAGCGTAGGTAACGATGTAAGAAGCAATCAGCCCCAGCATTTT,CASSVGNDVRSNQPQHF
TRBV30,-,-,TRBJ1-6,TGTGCCTGGATTGAGACAGATAATTCACCCCTCCACTTT,CAWIETDNSPLHF
TRBV28,-,-,TRBJ1-5,TGTGCCAGCACCACGGACGGAGGGAATCAGCCCCAGCATTTT,CASTTDGGNQPQHF
TRBV7-2,TRBD1,few,TRBJ1-3,TGTGCCAGCAGCTTTATTGGGACAGGGATTACAAACACCATATATTTT,CASSFIGTGITNTIYF
TRBV9,-,-,TRBJ2-2,TGTGCCAGCAGCGTAGGGGACACAGACACCGGGGAGCTGTTTTTT,CASSVGDTDTGELFF
TRBV7-9,-,-,TRBJ1-1,TGTGCCAGCCGCCTAGGAAACACTGAAGCTTTCTTT,CASRLGNTEAFF
TRBV7-2,-,few,TRBJ2-2,TGTGCCAGCAGCCCCCCAGGACAGAGAGACACCGGGGAGCTGTTTTTT,CASSPPGQRDTGELFF
TRBV28,-,-,TRBJ1-5,TGTGCCTCGGCCGGCCCCGTTCAGCCCCAGCATTTT,CASAGPVQPQHF
TRBV6-1,-,-,TRBJ2-7,TGTGCCAGCAGTGATCCCTCCTACGAGCAGTACTTC,CASSDPSYEQYF
TRBV7-9,-,medium-sized,TRBJ1-1,TGTGCCAGCAGCTTAATGGGGACTAATATGAACACTGAAGCTTTCTTT,CASSLMGTNMNTEAFF
TRBV28,-,-,TRBJ2-7,TGTGCCAGCAGTTTATCGACCTACGAGCAGTACTTC,CASSLSTYEQYF
TRBV27,-,-,TRBJ1-5,TGTGCCAGCAGTCCCGGGTCTAGCAATCAGCCCCAGCATTTT,CASSPGSSNQPQHF
TRBV7-2,-,-,TRBJ2-2,TGTGCCAGCAGCTTCGGCGGGACCGGGGAGCTGTTTTTT,CASSFGGTGELFF
TRBV19,TRBD1,-,TRBJ1-2,TGTGCCAGTAGTCCGGGACAGGGCAACTATGGCTACACCTTC,CASSPGQGNYGYTF
TRBV10-3,TRBD1,-,TRBJ2-5,TGTGCCATCAGTGACAGCCAGGGGGCGCGAGCGGAGACCCAGTACTTC,CAISDSQGARAETQYF
TRBV9,-,-,TRBJ1-6,TGTGCCAGCAGCCTCGGGCAAGGTTCACCCCTCCACTTT,CASSLGQGSPLHF
TRBV11-2,-,-,TRBJ1-4,TGTGCCAGCAGCTTCTCCCGGGTGTATGAAAAACTGTTTTTT,CASSFSRVYEKLFF
TRBV4-3,-,once,TRBJ1-6,TGCGCCAGCAGCCTCAGACACACCCCGGATAATTCACCCCTCCACTTT,CASSLRHTPDNSPLHF
TRBV30,-,few,TRBJ2-7,TGTGCCTGGAGTCTGGGGTTCGACGAGCAGTACTTC,CAWSLGFDEQYF
TRBV6-4,-,-,TRBJ2-1,TGTGCCAGCAGTGACTCGATGGGCGGATACAATGAGCAGTTCTTC,CASSDSMGGYNEQFF
TRBV10-3,TRBD2,-,TRBJ2-3,TGTGCCATCAGTGAGGTAGCGGGGGGCACAGATACGCAGTATTTT,CAISEVAGGTDTQYF
TRBV7-9,-,once,TRBJ1-1,TGTGCCAGCAGCTCCAGCACCCCCGGCGTCGCTGAAGCTTTCTTT,CASSSSTPGVAEAFF
TRBV5-4,-,once,TRBJ1-1,TGTGCCAGCAGCTTTGTCTCGGAGGGGAACACTGAAGCTTTCTTT,CASSFVSEGNTEAFF
TRBV6-1,-,-,TRBJ2-1,TGTGCCAGCAGTGATATGCAGGGAGCCTACAATGAGCAGTTCTTC,CASSDMQGAYNEQFF
TRBV11-2,TRBD1,-,TRBJ2-1,TGTGCCAGCAGCTTAGGCCGACAGGGGGGCAATGAGCAGTTCTTC,CASSLGRQGGNEQFF
TRBV19,-,-,TRBJ1-6,TGTGCCAGTAGTGTCCGGGATTATAATTCACCCCTCCACTTT,CASSVRDYNSPLHF
TRBV25-1,-,few,TRBJ1-6,TGTGCCAGCAGGGACAGTTCTAATTCACCCCTCCACTTT,CASRDSSNSPLHF
TRBV5-3,TRBD1,-,TRBJ1-2,TGTGCCAGAAGCAAACACAGGGGTAAGAACTATGGCTACACCTTC,CARSKHRGKNYGYTF
TRBV11-2,TRBD2,-,TRBJ2-3,TGTGCCAGCAGCAGCCTCCTAGCGGTCCGGGGAGATACGCAGTATTTT,CASSSLLAVRGDTQYF
TRBV30,-,-,TRBJ2-2,TGTGCCTGGAGGTTAGGGGAGATCTGGACCGGGGAGCTGTTTTTT,CAWRLGEIWTGELFF
TRBV7-9,-,-,TRBJ1-2,TGTGCCAGCAGCTACACCGGGGAATACTATGGCTACACCTTC,CASSYTGEYYGYTF
TRBV9,TRBD1,-,TRBJ1-2,TGTGCCAGCAGCGTAGAGGACAGGGGGCAATACTATGGCTACACCTTC,CASSVEDRGQYYGYTF
TRBV10-3,-,-,TRBJ1-6,TGTGCCATCAGTGAGAATAATCCAGGACGCAGGGGCTCACCCCTCCACTTT,CAISENNPGRRGSPLHF